The 2 T cell receptor beta chains reported below all come from one sample, sequenced in a study of PD-1 blockade in classical Hodgkin lymphoma. The patients all showed relapse after autologous stem cell transplantation, while their brentuximab vedotin exposure varied. Only in-frame clones appear in the TCRdb table, and some are missing; sequencing was by immunoSEQ multiplex PCR. The profile shows more than 10,000 clones, around 80% of them singletons. This specimen was peripheral blood mononuclear cells (PBMCs), taken at baseline. The receptor set was obtained from a human donor with classical Hodgkin lymphoma.

This chain uses TRBV10-3 with TRBJ2-4, with D possibly matching TRBD1 (7 bases). The V gene's germline CDR1 is ENHRY and CDR2 SYGVKD. There are 18 residues in the CDR3. V was clipped by 6 bases and J by 0 bases, with 21 bases between them. The chain's CDR3 is CAIRRQGGAELAKNIQYF. CDR3 in DNA: TGTGCCATCAGACGTCAGGGGGGAGCGGAGCTAGCCAAAAACATTCAGTACTTC.

This clone has just one count. The chain links TRBV28 to TRBJ1-5; D gene unclear. Germline V gene sequence: CDR1 MDHEN, CDR2 SYDVKM. V gave up 4 bases and J gave up 0 bases, with 7 bases separating them. The CDR3 is made up of 14 amino acids. The CDR3 sequence: CASSSYYSNQPQHF. CDR3 bases: TGTGCCAGCAGTTCCTATTATAGCAATCAGCCCCAGCATTTT.